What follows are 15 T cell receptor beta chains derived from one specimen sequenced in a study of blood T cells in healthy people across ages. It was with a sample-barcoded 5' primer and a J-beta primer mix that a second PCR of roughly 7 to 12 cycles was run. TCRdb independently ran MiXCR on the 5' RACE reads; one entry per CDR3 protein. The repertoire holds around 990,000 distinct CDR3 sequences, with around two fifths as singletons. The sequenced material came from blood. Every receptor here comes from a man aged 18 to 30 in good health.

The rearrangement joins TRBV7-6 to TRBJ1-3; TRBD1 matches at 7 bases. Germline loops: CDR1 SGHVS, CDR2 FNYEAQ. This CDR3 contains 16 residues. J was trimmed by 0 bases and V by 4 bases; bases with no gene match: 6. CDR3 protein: CASSSTDRASGNTIYF. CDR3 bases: TGTGCCAGCAGCTCTACCGACAGGGCCTCTGGAAACACCATATATTTT.

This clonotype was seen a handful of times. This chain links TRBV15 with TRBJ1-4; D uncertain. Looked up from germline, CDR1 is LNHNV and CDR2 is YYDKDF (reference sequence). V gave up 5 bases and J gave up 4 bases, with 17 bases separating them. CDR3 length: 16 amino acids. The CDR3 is CATSGDRTRNNEKLFF. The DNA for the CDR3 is TGTGCCACCAGCGGGGATCGGACCCGGAATAATGAAAAACTGTTTTTT.

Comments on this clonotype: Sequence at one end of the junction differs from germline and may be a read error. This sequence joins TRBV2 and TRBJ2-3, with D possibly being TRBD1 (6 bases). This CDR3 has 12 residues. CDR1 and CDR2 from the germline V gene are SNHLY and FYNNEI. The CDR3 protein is CTSKQGSDTQYF. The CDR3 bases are TGTACCAGCAAACAGGGTTCAGATACGCAGTATTTT.

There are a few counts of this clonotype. The CDR3 DNA follows: TGTGCCAGCAGCTTATCTGGGACAGGGAATAACTATGGCTACACCTTC. This gives the protein CASSLSGTGNNYGYTF. The rearrangement links TRBV7-2 to TRBJ1-2, with 9 bases that match TRBD1. The CDR3 totals 16 residues. Germline CDR1 is SGHTA and CDR2 is FQGNSA. With 2 bases clipped from V and 1 base from J, the junction kept 5 bases outside the gene matches.

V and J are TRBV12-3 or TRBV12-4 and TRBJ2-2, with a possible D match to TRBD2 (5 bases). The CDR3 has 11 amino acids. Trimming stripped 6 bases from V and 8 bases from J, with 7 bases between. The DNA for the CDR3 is TGTGCCAGCAGGACGGGAGGGGAGCTGTTTTTT. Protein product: CASRTGGELFF.

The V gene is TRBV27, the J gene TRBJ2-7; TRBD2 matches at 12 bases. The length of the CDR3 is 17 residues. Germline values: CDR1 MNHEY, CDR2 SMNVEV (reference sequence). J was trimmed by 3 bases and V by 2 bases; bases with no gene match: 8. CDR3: CASSLRQTSGGLYEQYF. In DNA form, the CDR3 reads TGTGCCAGCAGTTTACGTCAAACTAGCGGGGGGCTCTACGAGCAGTACTTC.

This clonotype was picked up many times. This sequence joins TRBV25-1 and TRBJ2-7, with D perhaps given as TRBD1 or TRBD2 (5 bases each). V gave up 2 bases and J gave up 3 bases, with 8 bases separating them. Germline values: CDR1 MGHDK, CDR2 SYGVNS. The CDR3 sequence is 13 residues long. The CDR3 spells CASSERGVYEQYF. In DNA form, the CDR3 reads TGTGCCAGCAGTGAAAGGGGAGTCTACGAGCAGTACTTC.

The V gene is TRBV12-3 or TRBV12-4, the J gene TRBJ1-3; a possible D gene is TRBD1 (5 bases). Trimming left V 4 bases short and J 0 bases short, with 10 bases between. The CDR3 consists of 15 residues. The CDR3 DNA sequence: TGTGCCAGCAGTTGGTTGGGGGGCTCTGGAAACACCATATATTTT. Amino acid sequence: CASSWLGGSGNTIYF.

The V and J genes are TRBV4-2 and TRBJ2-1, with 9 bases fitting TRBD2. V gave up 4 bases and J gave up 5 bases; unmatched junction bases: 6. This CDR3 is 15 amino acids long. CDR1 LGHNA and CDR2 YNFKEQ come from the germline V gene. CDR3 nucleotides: TGTGCCAGCAGCCTCGCTAGCGGGGATAACAATGAGCAGTTCTTC. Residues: CASSLASGDNNEQFF.

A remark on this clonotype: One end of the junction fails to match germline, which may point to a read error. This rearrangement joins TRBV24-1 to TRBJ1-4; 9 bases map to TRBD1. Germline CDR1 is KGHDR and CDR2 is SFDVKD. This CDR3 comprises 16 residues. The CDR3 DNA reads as TGTGCCACCAGACGGGACAGGGACAGCGGTAATGGAAAACTGTTTTTT. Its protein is CATRRDRDSGNGKLFF.

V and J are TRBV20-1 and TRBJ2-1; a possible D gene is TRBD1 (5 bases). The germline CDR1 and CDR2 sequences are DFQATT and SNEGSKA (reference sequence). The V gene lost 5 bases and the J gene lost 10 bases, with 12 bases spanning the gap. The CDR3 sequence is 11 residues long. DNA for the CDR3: TGCAGTGCTGGGGCTTTATTAGAGCAGTTCTTC. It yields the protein CSAGALLEQFF.

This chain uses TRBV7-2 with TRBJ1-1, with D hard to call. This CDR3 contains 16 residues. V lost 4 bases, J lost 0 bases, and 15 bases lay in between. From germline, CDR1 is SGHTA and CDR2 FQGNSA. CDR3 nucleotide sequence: TGTGCCAGCAGCTCGCGGGGTGACGCAATGAACACTGAAGCTTTCTTT. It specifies CASSSRGDAMNTEAFF.

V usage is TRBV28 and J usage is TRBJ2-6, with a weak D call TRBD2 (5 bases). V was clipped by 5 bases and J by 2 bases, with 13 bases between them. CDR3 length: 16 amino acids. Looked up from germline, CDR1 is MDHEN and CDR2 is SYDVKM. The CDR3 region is CASSPFHGAGANVLTF. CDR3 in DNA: TGTGCCAGCAGTCCCTTTCACGGGGCTGGGGCCAACGTCCTGACTTTC.

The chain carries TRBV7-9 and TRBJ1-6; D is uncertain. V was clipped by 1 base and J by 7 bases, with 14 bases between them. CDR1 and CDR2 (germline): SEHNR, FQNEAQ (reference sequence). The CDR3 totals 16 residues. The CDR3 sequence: CASSLDWPHPNSPLHF. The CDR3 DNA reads TGTGCCAGCAGCTTAGACTGGCCTCATCCAAATTCACCCCTCCACTTT.

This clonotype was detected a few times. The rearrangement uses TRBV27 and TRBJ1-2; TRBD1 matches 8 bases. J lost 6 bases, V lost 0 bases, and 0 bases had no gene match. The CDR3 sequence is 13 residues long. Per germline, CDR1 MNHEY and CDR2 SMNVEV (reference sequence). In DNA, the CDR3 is TGTGCCAGCAGTTTATCGACAGGGGATGGCTACACCTTC. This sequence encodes CASSLSTGDGYTF.